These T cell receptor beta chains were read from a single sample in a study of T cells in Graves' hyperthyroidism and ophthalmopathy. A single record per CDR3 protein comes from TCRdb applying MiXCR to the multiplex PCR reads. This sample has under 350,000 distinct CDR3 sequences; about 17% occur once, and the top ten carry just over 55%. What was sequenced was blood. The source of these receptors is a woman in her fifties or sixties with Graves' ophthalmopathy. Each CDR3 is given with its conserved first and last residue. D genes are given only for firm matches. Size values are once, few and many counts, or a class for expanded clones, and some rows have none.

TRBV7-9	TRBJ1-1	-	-	TGTGCCAGCAGCCGCACCGGGCCCCTGGAAGCTTTCTTT	CASSRTGPLEAFF
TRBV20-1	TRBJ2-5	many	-	TGCAGTGCTAGAGAGCGCGGGAAAGAGACCCAGTACTTC	CSARERGKETQYF
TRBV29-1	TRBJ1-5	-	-	TGCAGCGCTTGGTGGGGTAAGCCCCAGCATTTT	CSAWWGKPQHF
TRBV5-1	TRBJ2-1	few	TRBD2	TGCGCCAGCAGCGGGACAACGGGGGGGCCCTACAATGAGCAGTTCTTC	CASSGTTGGPYNEQFF
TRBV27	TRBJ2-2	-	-	TGTGCCAGCAGCCTGGCCCTCGGGCGGACCGGGGAGCTGTTTTTT	CASSLALGRTGELFF
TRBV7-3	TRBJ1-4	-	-	TGTGCCAGCAGCTTAACCGGGGGTGTAAATGAAAAACTGTTTTTT	CASSLTGGVNEKLFF
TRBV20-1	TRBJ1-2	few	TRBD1	TGCAGTGCTGGACAGGGCTCCGTGAACTATGGCTACACCTTC	CSAGQGSVNYGYTF
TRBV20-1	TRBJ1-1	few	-	TGCAGTGCTAGGCTGAGGGGGACTGAAGCTTTCTTT	CSARLRGTEAFF
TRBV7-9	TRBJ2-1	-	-	TGTGCCAGCAAGTTCCGGGACACTGCATACAATGAGCAGTTCTTC	CASKFRDTAYNEQFF
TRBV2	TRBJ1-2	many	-	TGTGCCAGCAGTGAGGGGGGAAACTATGGCTACACCTTC	CASSEGGNYGYTF
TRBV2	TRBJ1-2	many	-	TGTGCCAGCTCCACCCCCCCGGATGGCTACACCTTC	CASSTPPDGYTF
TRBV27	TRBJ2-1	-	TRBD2	TGTGGCAGCACGGCTAGCGGGAGTATCAATGAGCAGTTCTTC	CGSTASGSINEQFF
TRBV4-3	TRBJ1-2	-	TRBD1	TGCGCCAGCAGCCAAGATCAGTTGTCATGGGGACAGGGCTATGGCTACACCTTC	CASSQDQLSWGQGYGYTF
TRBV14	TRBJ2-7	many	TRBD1	TGTGCCAGCAGCCAGGGGGACAGGGTCCACGAGCAGTACTTC	CASSQGDRVHEQYF
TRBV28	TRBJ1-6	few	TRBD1	TGTGCCAGCACCGGACAGGGGGTGAATTCACCCCTCCACTTT	CASTGQGVNSPLHF
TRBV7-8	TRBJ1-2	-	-	TGTGCCAGCAGCCCACGGACAGAGCTTGGCTACACGTTC	CASSPRTELGYTF
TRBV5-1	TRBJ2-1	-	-	TGTGCCAGCAGCTTGGGGATACAGGGAGGCACACGTAATGAGCAGTTCTTC	CASSLGIQGGTRNEQFF
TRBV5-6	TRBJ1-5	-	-	TGTGCCAGCAGCTTGGGTCCACAGGATCAGCCCCAGCATTTT	CASSLGPQDQPQHF
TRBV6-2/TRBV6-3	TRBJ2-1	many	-	TGTGCCAGCAGTTACGACGTATACAATGAGCAGTTCTTC	CASSYDVYNEQFF
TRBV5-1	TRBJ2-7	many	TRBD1	TGCGCCAGCAGCTCCCGGACAGGGATGGGCGAGCAGTACTTC	CASSSRTGMGEQYF
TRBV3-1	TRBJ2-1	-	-	TGTGCCAGCAGCCAAGTCGTGACATTGCACAATGAGCAGTTCTTC	CASSQVVTLHNEQFF
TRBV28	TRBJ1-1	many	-	TGTGCCAGCAGTTTAGGGGGGGCAGGGAACACTGAAGCTTTCTTT	CASSLGGAGNTEAFF
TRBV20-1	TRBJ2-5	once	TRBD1	TGCAGTGCTAGAGACGGGATGACAGGGAAGACCCAGTACTTC	CSARDGMTGKTQYF
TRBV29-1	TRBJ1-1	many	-	TGCAGCGTTGTTGGCCACCTGAGGAACACTGAAGCTTTCTTT	CSVVGHLRNTEAFF
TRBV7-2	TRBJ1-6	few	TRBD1	TGTGCCAGCAGCTTAGGAAGAGGACAGGGAAGAGATAATTCACCCCTCCACTTT	CASSLGRGQGRDNSPLHF
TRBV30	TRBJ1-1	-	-	TGTGCCTGGAGTGCGGATATGAACACTGAAGCTTTCTTT	CAWSADMNTEAFF
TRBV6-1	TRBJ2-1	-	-	TGTGCCAGCAGAAGGGACACCTACAATGAGCAGTTCTTC	CASRRDTYNEQFF
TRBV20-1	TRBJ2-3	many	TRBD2	TGCAGTGCTAGGGAACTAGCGGGGGTAATCACAGATACGCAGTATTTT	CSARELAGVITDTQYF
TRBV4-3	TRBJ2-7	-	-	TGCGCCAGCAGCCAAGGGACCTGGCAGAACTCCTACGAGCAGTACTTC	CASSQGTWQNSYEQYF
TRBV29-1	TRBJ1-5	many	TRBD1	TGCAGCGTCGCAACGACAGGGGATAAGAATCAGCCCCAGCATTTT	CSVATTGDKNQPQHF
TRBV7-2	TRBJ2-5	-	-	TGTGCCAGCAGCTTAGGGCCGCAATCCGGGAAGACCCAGTACTTC	CASSLGPQSGKTQYF
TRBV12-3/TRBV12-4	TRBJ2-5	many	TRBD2	TGTGCCAGCAGTCAGACTAGCGGGAGGTCCCAAGAGACCCAGTACTTC	CASSQTSGRSQETQYF
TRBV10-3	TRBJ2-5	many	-	TGTGCCATCAGGGCACAGGGTGGAGAGACCCAGTACTTC	CAIRAQGGETQYF
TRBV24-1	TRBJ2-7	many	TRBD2	TGTGCCACCAGTGATCGGACTAGCGGGAGTTCTGTCCGTAACGAGCAGTACTTC	CATSDRTSGSSVRNEQYF
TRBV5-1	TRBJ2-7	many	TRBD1	TGCGCCAGCAGCTTCGGGACAGGGGTGTACGAGCAGTACTTC	CASSFGTGVYEQYF
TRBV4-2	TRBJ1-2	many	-	TGTGCCAGCAGCCAAGATCTACATGGCTACACCTTC	CASSQDLHGYTF